A single sample is the source of the 4 T cell receptor beta chains below, sequenced in a study of cytomegalovirus exposure and HLA in healthy donors. Use of 60 Vbeta and 13 Jbeta primers characterized the PCR. The data were produced by immunoSEQ multiplex PCR, yet TCRdb's version contains in-frame clones alone and is incomplete. The table lists 110,000 to 150,000 clones, 75% to 80% of them singletons. Input material: PBMCs. The receptors here all came from a woman under 40 in good health and CMV-seronegative.

The gene calls are TRBV11-3 and TRBJ2-1, with TRBD1 matching 10 bases. The CDR3 is made up of 13 amino acids. Germline CDR1 and CDR2: SGHNT and YENEEA. The V gene end was trimmed by 5 bases and the J gene end by 7 bases; junction bases not matched to a gene: 2. CDR3 amino acids: CASSRQGANEQFF. CDR3 nucleotide sequence: TGTGCCAGCAGCCGACAGGGGGCTAATGAGCAGTTCTTC.

This clone was counted between two and nine times. J is TRBJ2-7 and V is TRBV7-2; 7 nucleotides match TRBD1. V dropped 3 bases and J dropped 4; count of bases not matched to a gene: 6. Germline CDR1 reads SGHTA; CDR2 reads FQGNSA. The CDR3 extends over 14 amino acids. The CDR3 reads CASSFRQGIYEQYF. The DNA of the CDR3 is TGTGCCAGCAGCTTTAGACAGGGAATTTACGAGCAGTACTTC.

CDR3 DNA sequence: TGTGCCAGCGGGGACAGGCCATTAAACACTGAAGCTTTCTTT. It codes for CASGDRPLNTEAFF. The chain recombines TRBV6-1 with TRBJ1-1; 8 nucleotides line up with TRBD1. The CDR3 runs 14 residues. The germline V gene has CDR1 MNHNS and CDR2 SASEGT. V lost 8 bases and J lost 2; bases outside the gene matches: 7.

The chain couples TRBV20-1 to TRBJ1-1, with D uncertain. The CDR3 has 10 residues. Germline V gives CDR1 DFQATT, CDR2 SNEGSKA (reference sequence). The CDR3 loop is CGSFGTEAFF. CDR3 coding DNA: TGCGGGTCCTTCGGGACTGAAGCTTTCTTT.